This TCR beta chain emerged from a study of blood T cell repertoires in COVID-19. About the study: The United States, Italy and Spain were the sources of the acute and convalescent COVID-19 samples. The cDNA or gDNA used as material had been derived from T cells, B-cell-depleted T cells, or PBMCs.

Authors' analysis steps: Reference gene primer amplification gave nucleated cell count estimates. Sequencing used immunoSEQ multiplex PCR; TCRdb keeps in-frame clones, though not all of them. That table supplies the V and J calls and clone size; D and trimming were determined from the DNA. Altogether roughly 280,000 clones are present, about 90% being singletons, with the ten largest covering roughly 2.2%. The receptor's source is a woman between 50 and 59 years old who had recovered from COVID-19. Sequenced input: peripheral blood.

CDR3 residues: CASSIAGQENTGELFF. The CDR3 DNA sequence: TGTGCCAGTAGTATAGCTGGACAGGAGAACACCGGGGAGCTGTTTTTT. The chain recombines TRBV19 with TRBJ2-2; 7 bases are a match to TRBD1. V lost 1 base and J lost 1; bases outside the gene matches: 3. CDR3 length: 16 residues. Germline CDR1 reads LNHDA; CDR2 reads SQIVND (reference sequence).